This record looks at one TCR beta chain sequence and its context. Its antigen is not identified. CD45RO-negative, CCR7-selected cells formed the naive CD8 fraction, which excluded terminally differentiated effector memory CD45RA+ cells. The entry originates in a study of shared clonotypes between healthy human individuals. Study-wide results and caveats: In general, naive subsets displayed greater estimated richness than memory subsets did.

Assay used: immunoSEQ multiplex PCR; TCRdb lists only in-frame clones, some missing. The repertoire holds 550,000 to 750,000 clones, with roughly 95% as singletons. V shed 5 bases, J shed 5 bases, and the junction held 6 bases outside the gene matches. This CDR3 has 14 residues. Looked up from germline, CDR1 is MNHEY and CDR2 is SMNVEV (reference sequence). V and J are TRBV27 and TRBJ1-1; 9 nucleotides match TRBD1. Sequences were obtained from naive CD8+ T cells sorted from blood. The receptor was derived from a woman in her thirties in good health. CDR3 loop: CASSITGGLTEAFF. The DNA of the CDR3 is TGTGCCAGCAGTATAACAGGGGGCTTGACTGAAGCTTTCTTT.